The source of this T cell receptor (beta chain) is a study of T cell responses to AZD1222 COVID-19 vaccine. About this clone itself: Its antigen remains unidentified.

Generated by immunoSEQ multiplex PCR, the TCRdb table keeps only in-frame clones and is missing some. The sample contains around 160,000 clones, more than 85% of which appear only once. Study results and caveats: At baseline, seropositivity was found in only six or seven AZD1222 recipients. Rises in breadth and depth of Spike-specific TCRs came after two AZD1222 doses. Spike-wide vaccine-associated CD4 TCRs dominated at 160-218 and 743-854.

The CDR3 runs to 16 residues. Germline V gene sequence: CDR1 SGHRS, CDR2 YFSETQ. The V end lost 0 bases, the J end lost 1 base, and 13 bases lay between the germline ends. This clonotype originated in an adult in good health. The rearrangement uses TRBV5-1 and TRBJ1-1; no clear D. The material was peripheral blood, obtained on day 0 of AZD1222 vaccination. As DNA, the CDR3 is TGCGCCAGCAGCTTGGCTGTCGTAGGGAAGAACACTGAAGCTTTCTTT. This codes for CASSLAVVGKNTEAFF.